The 12 T cell receptor beta chains listed next were all sequenced from one sample in a study of T cells after yellow fever vaccination. MiXCR, applied by TCRdb to the 5' RACE reads, yields one record per CDR3 protein. In the table there are about 630,000 distinct CDR3 sequences, over 9% of which are singletons. The sequencing here drew on PBMCs, taken on the day of the yellow fever booster vaccination. The receptors stem from a man aged 30 to 45 who received the YFV17D yellow fever vaccine.

This clonotype was found many times. The rearrangement uses TRBV20-1 and TRBJ2-5, with a weak D call TRBD2 (7 bases). Germline loops: CDR1 DFQATT, CDR2 SNEGSKA (reference sequence). CDR3 length: 13 residues. Between the trimmed V and J ends, which lost 6 bases and 5 bases, there was a span of 16 bases. CDR3 sequence: CSAPTRGAETQYF. CDR3 sequence (DNA): TGCAGTGCCCCTACCCGGGGGGCTGAGACCCAGTACTTC.

In this sample, this clonotype turned up a few times. The chain recombines TRBV6-5 with TRBJ2-7; 7 nucleotides agree with TRBD1. V lost 4 bases to trimming and J lost 2 bases; unmatched junction nucleotides: 8. Per germline, CDR1 MNHEY and CDR2 SVGAGI. There are 15 residues in the CDR3. CDR3 DNA: TGTGCCAGCAGTTCCCCCGGGACAGCGACCTACGAGCAGTACTTC. Amino acid sequence: CASSSPGTATYEQYF.

The chain recombines TRBV2 with TRBJ2-7; weak D call: TRBD1 (5 bases). CDR1 and CDR2 (germline): SNHLY, FYNNEI. The CDR3 is 12 residues long. Trimming took off 8 bases at V and 5 bases at J, with 13 bases between the two ends. The CDR3 is CASLAGYHEQYF. CDR3 nucleotide sequence: TGTGCCAGCTTGGCAGGGTACCACGAGCAGTACTTC.

This clonotype was detected a few times. The chain's CDR3 is CASSPTSGVFYEQYF. CDR3 coding DNA: TGTGCCAGCAGCCCTACTAGCGGAGTCTTCTACGAGCAGTACTTC. The chain combines TRBV7-2 with TRBJ2-7; 8 bases are a match to TRBD2. This CDR3 region has 15 residues. The V and J ends lost 5 bases and 3 bases, in that order; junction bases with no gene match: 9. The germline gives CDR1 SGHTA, CDR2 FQGNSA. The entire variable domain, with the rest obtained from reference TRBV7-2 and TRBJ2-7, is as follows: GAGVSQSPSNKVTEKGKDVELRCDPISGHTALYWYRQSLGQGLEFLIYFQGNSAPDKSGLPSDRFSAERTGGSVSTLTIQRTQQEDSAVYLCASSPTSGVFYEQYFGPGTRLTVT.

This rearrangement joins TRBV4-3 to TRBJ1-6; D is unresolved. V was clipped by 1 base and J by 7 bases, with 11 bases between them. The CDR3 runs 15 residues. CDR1 is LGHNA and CDR2 is YSLEER in the germline V gene. Here the CDR3 DNA reads TGCGCCAGCAGCCAAGTAGTTGTGCCCAATTCACCCCTCCACTTT. It encodes CASSQVVVPNSPLHF.

This clonotype has at least ten counts. V is TRBV30 and J is TRBJ1-1; D not resolved. Looked up from germline, CDR1 is GTSNPN and CDR2 is SVGIG (reference sequence). This CDR3 has 14 residues. Trimming pared 0 bases from V and 4 bases from J, leaving 12 bases between. CDR3 in amino acids: CAWSVSPMSTEAFF. The CDR3 DNA sequence: TGTGCCTGGAGTGTGAGTCCTATGAGCACTGAAGCTTTCTTT.

The chain is built from TRBV20-1 and TRBJ2-7; D unresolved. The V and J ends lost 6 bases and 3 bases respectively, with 15 bases between them. Germline values: CDR1 DFQATT, CDR2 SNEGSKA (reference sequence). There are 13 residues in the CDR3. The CDR3 reads CSAAPGASYEQYF. Here the CDR3 DNA reads TGCAGTGCAGCCCCCGGAGCTAGCTACGAGCAGTACTTC.

This clonotype was detected a few times. The rearrangement joins TRBV29-1 to TRBJ2-1; D call uncertain. CDR1 is SQVTM, CDR2 ANQGSEA, per germline. CDR3 length equals 15 residues. Trimming stripped 5 bases from V and 8 bases from J, with 22 bases between. The CDR3 region is CSVSVLSLGTHEQFF. The CDR3 nucleotides are TGCAGCGTTAGCGTGTTGTCCCTAGGAACCCATGAGCAGTTCTTC.

The V call is TRBV27, the J call TRBJ2-7, with 14 bases identical to TRBD2. The CDR3 loop spans 15 amino acids. Germline V gene sequence: CDR1 MNHEY, CDR2 SMNVEV (reference sequence). V lost 6 bases, J lost 3 bases, and 4 bases stayed unmatched. In nucleotides, the CDR3 is TGTGCCAGCAGAACGACTAGCGGGAGGGGCTACGAGCAGTACTTC. Amino acid sequence: CASRTTSGRGYEQYF.

The V and J genes are TRBV7-9 and TRBJ2-5; the D is unclear. The germline CDR1 and CDR2 sequences are SEHNR and FQNEAQ (reference sequence). The CDR3 spans 14 residues. V gave up 1 base and J gave up 5 bases, with 11 bases separating them. The CDR3, as DNA: TGTGCCAGCAGCTTAGTAGTGACAATGGAGACCCAGTACTTC. Amino acids: CASSLVVTMETQYF. The full variable domain, completed using reference TRBV7-9 and TRBJ2-5, is DTGVSQNPRHKITKRGQNVTFRCDPISEHNRLYWYRQTLGQGPEFLTYFQNEAQLEKSRLLSDRFSAERPKGSFSTLEIQRTEQGDSAMYLCASSLVVTMETQYFGPGTRLLVL.

This clonotype has just a few counts. DNA of the CDR3: TGTGCCAGTAGTATAAATGAGAGGGGGAACACTGAAGCTTTCTTT. Its protein product is CASSINERGNTEAFF. The chain links TRBV19 to TRBJ1-1; the D gene is possibly TRBD1 (5 bases). V lost 2 bases and J lost 1, with 11 bases in between. The CDR3 has 15 amino acids. From germline, CDR1 is LNHDA and CDR2 SQIVND (reference sequence).

This clonotype showed up just a few times. V and J are TRBV20-1 and TRBJ2-5, with TRBD1 as a possible D gene (5 bases). V was pared by 2 bases and J by 2 bases, with 9 bases between. Germline V gene sequence: CDR1 DFQATT, CDR2 SNEGSKA (reference sequence). CDR3 length: 13 residues. The CDR3 reads CSARRTKQETQYF. For the CDR3, the DNA is TGCAGTGCTAGAAGGACAAAGCAAGAGACCCAGTACTTC.